The clone carrying this T cell receptor (beta chain) occurred a few times. What it binds is unknown. Other DNA sequences within the sample encode an identical CDR3. The data originate from a study of beta chain features in type 1 diabetes. The sequenced template was cDNA made from the entire isolated RNA. The data were produced by immunoSEQ multiplex PCR, yet TCRdb's version contains in-frame clones alone and is incomplete. The data contain a few hundred thousand clones, 25% to 30% of them seen just once; the ten biggest clones take up approximately 4%. Whole-study findings and limits: Sequencing from cDNA could over-represent high-TCR-expressing cells.

Isolation of CD4+ naive, central memory, regulatory and stem cell-like memory cells was achieved by sorting via CD45RO/CCR7/CD25/CD127/CD95/CD27. Germline loops: CDR1 SGHTA, CDR2 FQGNSA. This CDR3 is built from 12 residues. V gave up 2 bases and J gave up 4 bases, with 3 bases separating them. This sequence joins TRBV7-2 and TRBJ2-1; D is ambiguous. Specimen: central memory CD4+ T cells from blood. The clonotype originates from a man aged 25-45 years in good health. The CDR3 DNA sequence: TGTGCCAGCAGCTTAAGGTACAATGAGCAGTTCTTC. Translation: CASSLRYNEQFF.